A single sample is the source of the 20 T cell receptor beta chains below, sequenced in a study of T-cell memory formation after mild COVID-19. Each CDR3 protein is one row after TCRdb ran MiXCR on the 5' RACE reads. This sample carries roughly 280,000 distinct CDR3 sequences, 15% to 20% of them seen once, and the ten largest clones take around 23%. The sequencing input was PBMCs or a T cell subset sorted from them (not recorded which). The receptors stem from a man aged 18 to 35 who had mild COVID-19 (a few samples of this study predate the infection). Cell type and time point are not known.

This clonotype appeared a few times. The chain employs TRBV15 and TRBJ2-7, with D perhaps matching TRBD1 (6 bases). The CDR3 runs to 12 residues. The germline V and J ends were trimmed by 5 bases and 3 bases, with 8 bases remaining between them. CDR1 and CDR2 (germline): LNHNV, YYDKDF (reference sequence). The CDR3 DNA reads TGTGCCACCAGCGCACAGGGCTACGAGCAGTACGTC. Translation: CATSAQGYEQYV.

J is TRBJ2-7 and V is TRBV23-1; a weak D match, TRBD2 (6 bases). TRBV23-1 is an open reading frame whose function is uncertain. The CDR3 runs 15 residues. V lost 2 bases to trimming and J lost 4 bases, with 15 bases between them. The CDR3 reads CASSQLGLLLYEQYV. CDR3 nucleotides: TGCGCCAGCAGTCAACTGGGACTCCTATTGTACGAGCAGTACGTC.

In DNA, the CDR3 is TGTGCCAGCAGCTTAACCCCATCAGGCCGGGGTTATGGCTACACCTTC. Translating gives CASSLTPSGRGYGYTF. This chain connects TRBV7-6 to TRBJ1-2; D call uncertain. Between the trimmed V and J ends, which lost 2 bases and 5 bases, there was a span of 18 bases. The CDR3 contains 16 residues. Germline values: CDR1 SGHVS, CDR2 FNYEAQ.

The chain recombines TRBV20-1 with TRBJ1-1, with a possible D match to TRBD1 (6 bases). CDR3 length: 14 amino acids. CDR1 DFQATT and CDR2 SNEGSKA come from the germline V gene (reference sequence). V was trimmed by 2 bases and J by 5 bases, leaving 15 bases between them. For the CDR3, the DNA is TGCAGTGCTAGAAGCCTACAGGGTATTACTGAAGCTTTCTTT. Amino acids: CSARSLQGITEAFF.

This clonotype was seen a handful of times. The chain recombines TRBV21-1 with TRBJ1-3. TRBV21-1 is flagged as a pseudogene. The CDR3 has 15 residues. The CDR3 DNA reads TGTGCCAGCAGCAAAGGGGAGCTGAGTATGAGCACCATATATTTT. Its protein is CASSKGELSMSTIYF.

This clonotype was found many times. The chain recombines TRBV5-1 with TRBJ2-2; the D is unclear. Trimming removed 0 bases at V and 5 bases at J, with 11 bases between. The CDR3 length is 15 residues. From germline, CDR1 is SGHRS and CDR2 YFSETQ. The CDR3 reads CASSLASSRTGELFF. The CDR3 nucleotides are TGCGCCAGCAGCTTGGCCAGTAGCCGAACCGGGGAGCTGTTTTTT.

This clonotype was counted ten times or more. The CDR3 region is CASSLGLATDTQYF. The CDR3 DNA reads as TGCGCCAGCAGCTTGGGGCTAGCGACAGATACGCAGTATTTT. The chain has TRBV5-1 and TRBJ2-3; the D gene is possibly TRBD2 (6 bases). The CDR3 loop spans 14 amino acids. Between the trimmed V and J ends, which lost 0 bases and 3 bases, there was a span of 8 bases. The V gene's germline CDR1 is SGHRS and CDR2 YFSETQ.

The rearrangement joins TRBV18 to TRBJ1-2; D perhaps matches TRBD1 (6 bases). The CDR3 loop spans 13 amino acids. The V end lost 6 bases, the J end lost 5 bases, and 13 bases lay between the germline ends. Looked up from germline, CDR1 is KGHSH and CDR2 is LQKENI. CDR3 sequence: CASSRGATYGYTF. The CDR3 DNA follows: TGTGCCAGCTCCCGGGGGGCGACTTATGGCTACACCTTC.

This clonotype was picked up a small number of times. The chain is built from TRBV18 and TRBJ2-3; 7 bases are a match to TRBD1. V lost 0 bases and J lost 4; bases outside the gene matches: 7. Looked up from germline, CDR1 is KGHSH and CDR2 is LQKENI. The CDR3 has 16 residues. The CDR3: CASSPPGTALADTQYF. CDR3 in DNA: TGTGCCAGCTCACCACCCGGGACAGCACTGGCAGATACGCAGTATTTT.

The chain joins TRBV4-1 to TRBJ2-1; weak D call: TRBD2 (5 bases). The ends were cut back, 0 bases at V and 4 bases at J, with 19 bases in the middle. Germline V gives CDR1 MGHRA, CDR2 YSYEKL. This CDR3 has 18 residues. The DNA for the CDR3 is TGCGCCAGCAGCCAAGAACGGAGGTGGGAAAGCGGTTACAATGAGCAGTTCTTC. Amino acids: CASSQERRWESGYNEQFF.

The chain recombines TRBV15 with TRBJ1-2; TRBD1 aligns across 7 bases. Germline CDR1 is LNHNV and CDR2 is YYDKDF (reference sequence). J was trimmed by 2 bases and V by 2 bases; bases with no gene match: 8. CDR3 length: 16 residues. This CDR3 is CATSRKQGFRNYGYTF. In DNA form, the CDR3 reads TGTGCCACCAGCAGAAAACAGGGGTTTCGAAACTATGGCTACACCTTC.

Only a few counts were recorded for this clonotype. The rearrangement uses TRBV6-6 and TRBJ2-7, with 7 bases identical to TRBD1. This CDR3 spans 17 amino acids. J lost 0 bases, V lost 2 bases, and 10 bases had no gene match. The germline CDR1 and CDR2 sequences are MNHNY and SVGAGI (reference sequence). This CDR3 is CASSYGTGQSSSYEQYF. CDR3 DNA: TGTGCCAGCAGTTACGGAACGGGACAGAGTAGCTCCTACGAGCAGTACTTC.

This clonotype showed up just a few times. The rearrangement joins TRBV6-5 to TRBJ1-2; the D is unclear. From germline, CDR1 is MNHEY and CDR2 SVGAGI. The CDR3 consists of 13 residues. Trimming stripped 2 bases from V and 4 bases from J, with 8 bases between. The CDR3 nucleotides are TGTGCCAGCAGTTACAGCACCTTCTATGGCTACACCTTC. Translation gives CASSYSTFYGYTF.

This clonotype appeared a few times. This chain links TRBV4-3 with TRBJ1-5; no reliable D call. V lost 4 bases and J lost 0, with 16 bases in between. This CDR3 spans 17 amino acids. Looked up from germline, CDR1 is LGHNA and CDR2 is YSLEER. DNA for the CDR3: TGCGCCAGCAGCCCTAGCCGGCTGCGAAATAGCAATCAGCCCCAGCATTTT. It translates to CASSPSRLRNSNQPQHF.

This chain links TRBV13 with TRBJ1-6, with D uncertain. The V gene lost 8 bases and the J gene lost 5 bases, with 7 bases spanning the gap. Germline CDR1 PRHDT, CDR2 FYEKMQ (reference sequence). This CDR3 has 12 amino acids. The CDR3 DNA follows: TGTGCCAGCTCTGGAGATAATTCACCCCTCCACTTT. It codes for CASSGDNSPLHF.

This clonotype was counted only a few times. The chain links TRBV5-1 to TRBJ1-6, with D perhaps matching TRBD1 (6 bases). Germline-derived CDR1 and CDR2 are SGHRS and YFSETQ. This CDR3 is 15 amino acids long. V dropped 0 bases and J dropped 7 bases, with 11 bases sitting between them. The CDR3 protein is CASSLDQGGNSPLHF. CDR3 DNA sequence: TGCGCCAGCAGCTTGGACCAAGGGGGGAATTCACCCCTCCACTTT. The full variable domain, with the rest looked up from reference TRBV5-1 and TRBJ1-6, is KAGVTQTPRYLIKTRGQQVTLSCSPISGHRSVSWYQQTPGQGLQFLFEYFSETQRNKGNFPGRFSGRQFSNSRSEMNVSTLELGDSALYLCASSLDQGGNSPLHFGNGTRLTVT.

This sequence joins TRBV20-1 and TRBJ1-5; TRBD1 agrees at 8 bases. Germline V gene sequence: CDR1 DFQATT, CDR2 SNEGSKA (reference sequence). The V segment lost 3 bases and the J segment 6 bases; nucleotides outside the gene matches: 7. The CDR3 totals 14 residues. As DNA, the CDR3 is TGCAGTGCTAGGCGTCAGGGGGCGCGTCAGCCCCAGCATTTT. This encodes CSARRQGARQPQHF.

Of note for this clonotype: A much larger clone sits a single nucleotide away, making a read error possible. The chain is built from TRBV12-3 or TRBV12-4 and TRBJ2-1; D may be TRBD1 (8 bases). V was pared by 5 bases and J by 13 bases, with 21 bases between. This CDR3 is 14 amino acids long. CDR3 residues: CASSDSTGEGDQFF. In DNA form, the CDR3 reads TGTGCCAGCAGTGACTCGACAGGGGAGGGTGATCAGTTCTTC.

This clonotype has only a few counts. V is TRBV24-1 and J is TRBJ2-1; D possibly corresponds to TRBD2 (6 bases). This CDR3 is built from 13 residues. Germline CDR1 KGHDR, CDR2 SFDVKD. V was trimmed by 1 base and J by 7 bases, leaving 7 bases between them. CDR3 sequence: CATSDFGGNEQFF. Here the CDR3 DNA reads TGTGCCACCAGTGATTTCGGGGGTAATGAGCAGTTCTTC.

The rearrangement uses TRBV12-3 or TRBV12-4 and TRBJ2-7; D is unclear. This CDR3 comprises 10 residues. V was clipped by 6 bases and J by 11 bases, with 11 bases between them. The CDR3 here is CASSRALKYF. The CDR3 bases are TGTGCCAGCAGCCGGGCCCTAAAGTACTTC.